This T cell receptor (beta chain) was found in a study of T cell changes during pregnancy in multiple sclerosis. Only in-frame clones appear in the TCRdb table, and some are missing; sequencing was by immunoSEQ multiplex PCR. The table has about 92,000 clones, under 95% seen once. V gave up 8 bases and J gave up 4 bases; unmatched junction bases: 9. Germline CDR1 reads MNHEY; CDR2 reads SMNVEV (reference sequence). The length of the CDR3 is 15 residues. The material sequenced was peripheral blood, taken in the first trimester of pregnancy. The rearrangement links TRBV27 to TRBJ2-3, with TRBD2 matching over 10 bases. The receptor comes from a female donor with multiple sclerosis, enrolled in a pregnancy study. The CDR3 is CASSSLAGGPDTQYF. CDR3 in DNA: TGTGCCAGCTCGTCGTTAGCGGGAGGTCCAGATACGCAGTATTTT.